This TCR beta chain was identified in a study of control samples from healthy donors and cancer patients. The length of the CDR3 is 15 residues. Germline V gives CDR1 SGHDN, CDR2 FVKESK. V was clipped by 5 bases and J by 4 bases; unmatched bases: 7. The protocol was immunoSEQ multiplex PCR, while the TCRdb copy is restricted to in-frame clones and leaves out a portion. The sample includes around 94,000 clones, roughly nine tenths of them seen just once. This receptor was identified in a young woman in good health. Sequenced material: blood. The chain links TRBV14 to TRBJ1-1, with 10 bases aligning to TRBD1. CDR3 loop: CASSEWTGGVTEAFF. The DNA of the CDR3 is TGTGCCAGCAGCGAGTGGACAGGGGGGGTCACTGAAGCTTTCTTT.